Following are 23 T cell receptor beta chains from one sample sequenced in a study of blood T cell repertoires in COVID-19. Libraries were prepared by immunoSEQ multiplex PCR; TCRdb keeps only in-frame clonotypes and omits some of them. The sample shows about 430,000 clones, approximately 90% of them seen only once. The sample was PBMCs or T cells enriched from blood (not recorded which). Every receptor here comes from a woman younger than 35 who had been exposed to COVID-19.

This clone was seen a few times. The CDR3 DNA follows: TGCGCCAGCAGGGACAATAATTCACCCCTCCACTTT. It encodes CASRDNNSPLHF. The chain recombines TRBV10-1 with TRBJ1-6, with D maybe TRBD1 (5 bases). Germline CDR1 and CDR2: WNHNN and SYGVQD (reference sequence). Between the trimmed V and J ends, which lost 6 bases and 5 bases, there was a span of 5 bases. The CDR3 contains 12 residues.

This clone appeared once. CDR3 DNA sequence: TGTGCCAGCAGCCAGGGTGACCGGAACACTGAAGCTTTCTTT. It codes for CASSQGDRNTEAFF. The rearrangement uses TRBV28 and TRBJ1-1, with D possibly TRBD1 on 5 matching bases. This CDR3 is built from 14 residues. Germline V lookup: CDR1 MDHEN, CDR2 SYDVKM. The V end was cut by 6 bases, the J end by 1 base, with 12 bases between.

The rearrangement joins TRBV28 to TRBJ1-4; tentative D call: TRBD1 (5 bases). The CDR3 is 17 residues long. Trimming took 3 bases from V and 8 from J, leaving 22 bases between them. The germline gives CDR1 MDHEN, CDR2 SYDVKM. The CDR3 sequence is CASSFSSGTGHGEKLFF. The CDR3, as DNA: TGTGCCAGCAGTTTTAGTTCCGGAACCGGACATGGGGAAAAACTGTTTTTT.

The chain links TRBV20-1 to TRBJ1-2; maybe TRBD1 (6 bases). Germline V gives CDR1 DFQATT, CDR2 SNEGSKA (reference sequence). Between the trimmed V and J ends, which lost 6 bases and 6 bases, there was a span of 11 bases. This CDR3 comprises 11 residues. For the CDR3, the DNA is TGCAGTGCGCAAACAGGGAATGGCTACACCTTC. Amino acids: CSAQTGNGYTF.

The rearrangement uses TRBV5-4 and TRBJ1-2; 7 bases agree with TRBD1. J was trimmed by 10 bases and V by 4 bases; bases with no gene match: 13. Germline values: CDR1 SGHNT, CDR2 YYREEE (reference sequence). There are 14 residues in the CDR3. CDR3 sequence reads: CASSPGLTRGDYTF. The CDR3 bases are TGTGCCAGCAGCCCAGGATTGACCAGGGGGGACTACACCTTC.

This clone was counted between two and nine times. The CDR3 nucleotides are TGTGCCAGCAGTTCCCTTGGGGGGGACACTGAAGCTTTCTTT. The encoded protein is CASSSLGGDTEAFF. The chain carries TRBV6-5 and TRBJ1-1; TRBD1 is a possible D gene (5 bases). V gave up 4 bases and J gave up 3 bases, with 12 bases separating them. Germline CDR1 reads MNHEY; CDR2 reads SVGAGI. This CDR3 contains 14 residues.

This clone was counted a single time. The V gene is TRBV5-6, the J gene TRBJ1-5; D is undetermined. There are 16 residues in the CDR3. Germline CDR1 reads SGHDT; CDR2 reads YYEEEE. Trimming left V 4 bases short and J 1 base short, with 15 bases between. The CDR3 loop reads CASSHRGKGSNQPQHF. The CDR3 nucleotides are TGTGCCAGCAGCCACCGGGGAAAAGGGAGCAATCAGCCCCAGCATTTT.

This chain links TRBV30 with TRBJ1-2; D gene unclear. The CDR3 length is 10 residues. V was trimmed by 8 bases and J by 7 bases, leaving 11 bases between them. Germline values: CDR1 GTSNPN, CDR2 SVGIG (reference sequence). CDR3 nucleotide sequence: TGTGCCGGAGGGAGAGGTGGCTACACCTTC. Translation gives CAGGRGGYTF.

The chain carries TRBV7-2 and TRBJ1-5; D ambiguous. Per the germline V gene, CDR1 is SGHTA and CDR2 is FQGNSA. Trimming removed 1 base from V and 0 bases from J, with 7 bases in between. The CDR3 extends over 15 amino acids. The CDR3 reads CASSLGVYSNQPQHF. CDR3 DNA: TGTGCCAGCAGCTTAGGCGTCTATAGCAATCAGCCCCAGCATTTT.

The V gene is TRBV4-1, the J gene TRBJ2-3; perhaps TRBD2 as D (5 bases). CDR1 is MGHRA, CDR2 YSYEKL, per germline. The CDR3 is 13 amino acids. V was pared by 4 bases and J by 7 bases, with 12 bases between. CDR3 in DNA: TGCGCCAGCAGCCTCGATAGAGGGAATACGCAGTATTTT. Translating it yields CASSLDRGNTQYF.

The chain carries TRBV3-1 (or the pseudogene TRBV3-2) and TRBJ2-3, with 8 bases matching TRBD2. V shed 0 bases, J shed 2 bases, and the junction held 7 bases outside the gene matches. Germline assignment: CDR1 LGHDT and CDR2 YNNKEL (reference sequence). The CDR3 has 17 residues. The CDR3 nucleotides are TGTGCCAGCAGCCAAGACGTACTAGCGGCAGTCACAGATACGCAGTATTTT. It codes for CASSQDVLAAVTDTQYF.

The chain recombines TRBV7-8 with TRBJ2-5; weak D call: TRBD2 (6 bases). The germline CDR1 and CDR2 sequences are SGHVS and FQNEAQ. Trimming took 3 bases from V and 1 from J, leaving 9 bases between them. The CDR3 is made up of 14 amino acids. This chain's CDR3 is CASSFGGPQETQYF. The CDR3 DNA is TGTGCCAGCAGCTTCGGGGGTCCCCAAGAGACCCAGTACTTC.

The V gene is TRBV2, the J gene TRBJ2-5; tentatively, D is TRBD2 (7 bases). The ends were cut back, 11 bases at V and 4 bases at J, with 26 bases in the middle. There are 16 residues in the CDR3. CDR1 and CDR2 from the germline V gene are SNHLY and FYNNEI. The chain's CDR3 is CADSFWGGSRGETQYF. The CDR3, as DNA: TGTGCCGACTCGTTTTGGGGGGGCTCAAGGGGAGAGACCCAGTACTTC.

The CDR3 sequence is CASSGPLVNEQYF. The CDR3 coding sequence is TGTGCCAGCAGCGGGCCACTAGTCAACGAGCAGTACTTC. The chain uses TRBV7-2 and TRBJ2-7; D may be TRBD2 (5 bases). The CDR3 spans 13 residues. The V end was cut by 5 bases, the J end by 5 bases, with 13 bases between. In germline, CDR1 is SGHTA, CDR2 FQGNSA.

CDR3 DNA: TGTGCCAGCAGCATCGGGACAGGGGGGCAGAACACTGAAGCTTTCTTT. Translated, it gives CASSIGTGGQNTEAFF. The gene calls are TRBV7-9 and TRBJ1-1; 11 bases are shared with TRBD1. In germline, CDR1 is SEHNR, CDR2 FQNEAQ (reference sequence). The CDR3 is 16 residues long. Unmatched junction bases numbered 6, after V lost 5 bases and J lost 1 base.

The CDR3 protein is CASSLLPDRVAFYGYTF. Written as DNA, the CDR3 is TGTGCCAGCAGTTTGCTGCCCGACAGGGTGGCCTTCTATGGCTACACCTTC. This chain connects TRBV28 to TRBJ1-2; TRBD1 agrees at 7 bases. The CDR3 runs to 17 residues. Germline assignment: CDR1 MDHEN and CDR2 SYDVKM. V dropped 3 bases and J dropped 4; count of bases not matched to a gene: 14.

In its sample, this clone was seen a few times. The chain couples TRBV10-3 to TRBJ1-2; D call uncertain. The CDR3 is made up of 14 amino acids. Trimming pared 0 bases from V and 2 bases from J, leaving 7 bases between. Germline-derived CDR1 and CDR2 are ENHRY and SYGVKD. CDR3: CAISESALNYGYTF. The CDR3 DNA follows: TGTGCCATCAGTGAGTCAGCCCTGAACTATGGCTACACCTTC.

This clone was detected only once. V is TRBV19 and J is TRBJ2-7; 16 nucleotides agree with TRBD2. Germline CDR1 LNHDA, CDR2 SQIVND (reference sequence). V gave up 6 bases and J gave up 6 bases; unmatched junction bases: 5. The CDR3 consists of 15 residues. In DNA form, the CDR3 reads TGTGCCAGTAGCGGGACTAGCGGGGGGGCTGGCGAGCAGTACTTC. Protein: CASSGTSGGAGEQYF. The whole variable domain, remainder taken from reference TRBV19 and TRBJ2-7, is DGGITQSPKYLFRKEGQNVTLSCEQNLNHDAMYWYRQDPGQGLRLIYYSQIVNDFQKGDIAEGYSVSREKKESFPLTVTSAQKNPTAFYLCASSGTSGGAGEQYFGPGTRLTVT.

This chain uses TRBV9 with TRBJ2-3; 7 bases are a match to TRBD1. Germline CDR1 is SGDLS and CDR2 is YYNGEE. The CDR3 is 16 residues long. After removal of 4 bases from V and 3 bases from J, the junction contained 11 bases not matched to a gene. CDR3 in amino acids: CASSSRSDRATDTQYF. The CDR3 DNA reads as TGTGCCAGCAGCTCGAGGAGTGACAGGGCAACAGATACGCAGTATTTT.

The V call is TRBV7-9, the J call TRBJ1-1; possibly TRBD1 for D (6 bases). Per germline, CDR1 SEHNR and CDR2 FQNEAQ (reference sequence). This CDR3 contains 16 residues. Trimming took off 2 bases at V and 5 bases at J, with 18 bases between the two ends. The CDR3 DNA follows: TGTGCCAGCAGCTTAAGGCAGGGGATTCGGGGAACTGAAGCTTTCTTT. This sequence encodes CASSLRQGIRGTEAFF.

The CDR3 loop reads CASRYRGEQYF. Here the CDR3 DNA reads TGTGCCAGCAGGTACAGGGGCGAGCAGTACTTC. This chain links TRBV3-1 (or the pseudogene TRBV3-2) with TRBJ2-7; TRBD1 matches at 7 bases. V shed 6 bases, J shed 6 bases, and the junction held 2 bases outside the gene matches. Germline V gene data show CDR1 as LGHDT and CDR2 as YNNKEL (reference sequence). The CDR3 contains 11 residues.

The chain links TRBV7-8 to TRBJ2-3; 11 bases agree with TRBD2. The CDR3 has 17 amino acids. Per the germline V gene, CDR1 is SGHVS and CDR2 is FQNEAQ. Unmatched junction bases numbered 11, after V lost 5 bases and J lost 4 bases. DNA of the CDR3: TGTGCCAGCAGCCCCTCCCTAGCGGGAGGTGGGGCAGATACGCAGTATTTT. Translation: CASSPSLAGGGADTQYF.

This clone has just a few counts. V usage is TRBV25-1 and J usage is TRBJ2-2; D is perhaps TRBD2 (5 bases). Trimming removed 3 bases from V and 3 bases from J, with 14 bases in between. The CDR3 spans 16 residues. In germline, CDR1 is MGHDK, CDR2 SYGVNS. The CDR3 nucleotides read TGTGCCAGCAGTGACCTGGGAGTAGAAGACACCGGGGAGCTGTTTTTT. Its protein product is CASSDLGVEDTGELFF.